A selection of T cell receptor beta chains follows, all from one sample in a study of T-cell reconstitution after alpha-beta-depleted transplantation in children. One entry per CDR3 protein, called by TCRdb with MiXCR from the PCR reads. The sample shows 90,000 to 100,000 distinct CDR3 sequences, about 25% of them seen only once. The sequenced sample was PBMCs, obtained before TCRalphabeta/CD19-depleted stem cell transplant. The receptors come from a boy aged 2 to 9 with acute lymphoblastic leukemia, due to receive a stem cell transplant. Each CDR3 is given without its conserved first and last residue. Each record gives: CDR3 length, V gene, J gene, CDR3 protein.

13	TRBV7-8	TRBJ2-1	ASSLSSATYNEQF
14	TRBV11-2	TRBJ2-1	ASSLVGSGSYNEQF
14	TRBV20-1	TRBJ2-5	SGKGVDSGGGKTQY
11	TRBV20-1	TRBJ2-7	SARRDSPYEQY
15	TRBV6-1	TRBJ2-1	ASSEALWRGSYNEQF
14	TRBV12-3/TRBV12-4	TRBJ1-3	ASSSNFESLGNTIY
11	TRBV29-1	TRBJ2-7	SATSGYAYEQY
15	TRBV6-1	TRBJ1-4	ASSTGGGGATNEKLF
12	TRBV5-1	TRBJ2-7	ASSRTGFSYEQY
16	TRBV4-3	TRBJ2-4	ASSQDLAGAGGKNIQY
14	TRBV4-3	TRBJ2-1	ASSQPPGQGYGEQF
13	TRBV28	TRBJ2-2	ASSLDPPNTGELF
13	TRBV15	TRBJ2-1	ATNKRDREGNEQF
13	TRBV5-1	TRBJ2-5	ASSLDRTVQETQY
14	TRBV7-2	TRBJ2-5	ASSLGGLGGQETQY
14	TRBV5-1	TRBJ2-1	ASSLMTSGGSQEQF
11	TRBV28	TRBJ2-3	ASSLQASDTQY
13	TRBV5-1	TRBJ1-6	ASSLGPPDNSPLH
14	TRBV28	TRBJ1-5	ASSSTGTGGNQPQH
14	TRBV4-3	TRBJ2-1	ASSQGDRGPYNEQF
7	TRBV2	TRBJ2-3	ASSRWGV
17	TRBV18	TRBJ2-2	ASSQGPASGTGRTGELF
13	TRBV5-6	TRBJ2-1	ASSLKQGNNNEQF
13	TRBV20-1	TRBJ2-7	SARVPGLATYEQY
11	TRBV12-3/TRBV12-4	TRBJ1-6	ASSLRATSPLH
14	TRBV28	TRBJ2-5	ASSLGGQGFQETQY
11	TRBV6-5	TRBJ2-7	ASSYKKDYEQY
11	TRBV6-6	TRBJ2-7	ASSHTQGNEQY
12	TRBV7-9	TRBJ2-7	ASSFTVQEAEQY
13	TRBV5-1	TRBJ1-5	ASSLLGIDNQPQH
13	TRBV20-1	TRBJ2-7	SAREGSGRGYEQY
11	TRBV4-2	TRBJ2-1	ASSQDPGNEQF
13	TRBV4-3	TRBJ2-3	ASSQELAETDTQY
13	TRBV15	TRBJ2-1	ATSRTGSGANEQF
14	TRBV28	TRBJ1-4	ASSSRRQAASEKLF
11	TRBV7-2	TRBJ2-5	ASSTSGRETQY
10	TRBV11-3	TRBJ1-1	ASSQDRGEAF
12	TRBV5-6	TRBJ2-2	ASSLLSGTGELF